These 30 T cell receptor beta chains were all obtained from the same sample, sequenced in a study of T cells in Graves' hyperthyroidism and ophthalmopathy. From RNA transcripts, TCR beta CDR3 regions were amplified. An initial round of RT-PCR targeting the TCR CDR3 relied on the HTBI primer set. One entry per CDR3 protein, called by TCRdb with MiXCR from the multiplex PCR reads. The sample records around 490,000 distinct CDR3 sequences, just under 20% being singletons. Sequences were obtained from blood. The receptors derive from a man between 35 and 55 years old with Graves' ophthalmopathy.

The V and J genes are TRBV28 and TRBJ1-5; 12 bases agree with TRBD1. The V gene end was trimmed by 4 bases and the J gene end by 0 bases; junction bases not matched to a gene: 10. Germline CDR1 MDHEN, CDR2 SYDVKM. The CDR3 sequence is 19 residues long. The CDR3 nucleotides are TGTGCCAGCAGTTCCCCCGGGACAGGGGGCGGCTTTAGCAATCAGCCCCAGCATTTT. This encodes CASSSPGTGGGFSNQPQHF.

V is TRBV20-1 and J is TRBJ2-5, with no clear D. Per the germline V gene, CDR1 is DFQATT and CDR2 is SNEGSKA (reference sequence). V gave up 3 bases and J gave up 3 bases, with 8 bases separating them. This CDR3 has 12 amino acids. In DNA form, the CDR3 reads TGCAGTGCTAGGGCCCGAGAAGAGACCCAGTACTTC. This translates into CSARAREETQYF.

The V call is TRBV2, the J call TRBJ1-6, with 7 bases aligning to TRBD1. This CDR3 contains 14 residues. The J segment lost 6 bases and the V segment lost 10 bases, leaving 9 bases of the junction unmatched. Germline V gene lookup returns CDR1 SNHLY and CDR2 FYNNEI. In DNA form, the CDR3 reads TGTGCCACCTCCACAGGGGAAATTAATTCACCCCTCCACTTT. As protein: CATSTGEINSPLHF.

The genes are TRBV19 and TRBJ2-2, with 10 positions matching TRBD1. Germline V CDR1 and CDR2: LNHDA, SQIVND (reference sequence). The CDR3 is 14 amino acids. V was pared by 5 bases and J by 5 bases, with 2 bases of the junction left unmatched. The CDR3 nucleotides are TGTGCCAGTAGTGCGGGACAGGGGACCGGGGAGCTGTTTTTT. It yields the protein CASSAGQGTGELFF.

This clonotype was detected only a few times. This chain connects TRBV3-1 to TRBJ2-5, with 14 bases matching TRBD2. Germline-derived CDR1 and CDR2 are LGHDT and YNNKEL (reference sequence). V shed 6 bases and J 4 bases; nucleotides not matched to a gene: 4. The CDR3 contains 15 residues. This chain's CDR3 is CASRQGLAGVETQYF. Here the CDR3 DNA reads TGTGCCAGCAGGCAGGGACTAGCGGGGGTAGAGACCCAGTACTTC.

The J gene is TRBJ1-4, the V gene TRBV19, with 7 bases that match TRBD1. V was clipped by 6 bases and J by 0 bases; unmatched bases: 7. The CDR3 contains 16 residues. Germline CDR1 is LNHDA and CDR2 is SQIVND (reference sequence). CDR3 amino acids: CASRSGQAATNEKLFF. CDR3 coding DNA: TGTGCCAGTAGATCCGGACAGGCTGCAACTAATGAAAAACTGTTTTTT.

The chain recombines TRBV9 with TRBJ2-7; no reliable D call. CDR1 is SGDLS and CDR2 is YYNGEE in the germline V gene. CDR3 length equals 15 residues. The ends were cut back, 0 bases at V and 2 bases at J, with 12 bases in the middle. The chain's CDR3 is CASSVGPDLTYEQYF. CDR3 bases: TGTGCCAGCAGCGTAGGACCCGACCTTACCTACGAGCAGTACTTC.

The table lists this clonotype with many counts. This CDR3 reads CAWRATGTYGYTF. CDR3 in DNA: TGTGCCTGGAGGGCGACAGGGACCTATGGCTACACCTTC. This chain uses TRBV30 with TRBJ1-2, with 7 positions matching TRBD1. In germline, CDR1 is GTSNPN, CDR2 SVGIG (reference sequence). CDR3 length equals 13 residues. Germline trimming cut 3 bases from V and 4 bases from J; bases unmatched to any gene: 5.

This sequence joins TRBV28 and TRBJ2-3; D possibly corresponds to TRBD1 (5 bases). Germline loops: CDR1 MDHEN, CDR2 SYDVKM. V lost 5 bases and J 1 base, leaving 13 bases between the germline ends. The CDR3 covers 15 residues. For the CDR3, the DNA is TGTGCCAGCAGTGTGATAACAGGTGGCACAGATACGCAGTATTTT. Its protein is CASSVITGGTDTQYF.

The V call is TRBV2, the J call TRBJ2-1; D gene unclear. The CDR3 contains 11 residues. Between the trimmed V and J ends, which lost 6 bases and 5 bases, there was a span of 5 bases. CDR1 SNHLY and CDR2 FYNNEI come from the germline V gene. CDR3 in amino acids: CASSVHNEQFF. Here the CDR3 DNA reads TGTGCCAGCAGCGTTCACAATGAGCAGTTCTTC.

The chain carries TRBV12-3 or TRBV12-4 and TRBJ2-7, with a weak D call TRBD1 (5 bases). V lost 3 bases and J lost 0, with 15 bases in between. The CDR3 is 16 amino acids. The chain's CDR3 is CASSLSARTSSYEQYF. DNA for the CDR3: TGTGCCAGCAGTTTGTCAGCAAGGACATCCTCCTACGAGCAGTACTTC.

This clonotype was seen repeatedly, ten times or more. The gene calls are TRBV15 and TRBJ2-7; D ambiguous. V lost 2 bases and J lost 2, with 10 bases in between. Per the germline V gene, CDR1 is LNHNV and CDR2 is YYDKDF (reference sequence). The CDR3 contains 14 residues. CDR3 DNA: TGTGCCACCAGCAGATTTACTGGGACCTACGAGCAGTACTTC. Translated: CATSRFTGTYEQYF.

The CDR3 nucleotides read TGTGCCAGCAGTGTAACCCCGGGACTACAAGAGACCCAGTACTTC. Protein sequence: CASSVTPGLQETQYF. The chain employs TRBV2 and TRBJ2-5; 7 bases map to TRBD2. CDR3 size: 15 residues. V was clipped by 4 bases and J by 2 bases; unmatched bases: 7. CDR1 and CDR2 from the germline V gene are SNHLY and FYNNEI.

This clonotype has just a few counts. This chain joins TRBV5-1 and TRBJ2-4; 7 nucleotides align to TRBD2. Germline V gene lookup returns CDR1 SGHRS and CDR2 YFSETQ. CDR3 length: 15 amino acids. The trim removed 2 bases at V and 3 bases at J, leaving 5 bases unmatched. CDR3 nucleotides: TGCGCCAGCAGCTTAGGGACTACCAACAAAAACATTCAGTACTTC. It yields the protein CASSLGTTNKNIQYF.

This clonotype was counted between two and nine times. This rearrangement joins TRBV24-1 to TRBJ2-3; D gene ambiguous. The CDR3 covers 12 residues. The V end lost 9 bases, the J end lost 0 bases, and 6 bases lay between the germline ends. The germline V gene has CDR1 KGHDR and CDR2 SFDVKD. The CDR3 sequence: CATLDSTDTQYF. DNA for the CDR3: TGTGCCACCCTAGACAGCACAGATACGCAGTATTTT.

The rearrangement joins TRBV2 to TRBJ2-1, with D possibly being TRBD2 (5 bases). The germline CDR1 and CDR2 sequences are SNHLY and FYNNEI. The length of the CDR3 is 16 residues. The V end was cut by 2 bases, the J end by 2 bases, with 13 bases between. CDR3 nucleotide sequence: TGTGCCAGCAGTGAACTTGGGGAGAAACCCTACAATGAGCAGTTCTTC. Protein sequence: CASSELGEKPYNEQFF.

The chain couples TRBV24-1 to TRBJ2-1, with 11 nucleotides matching TRBD1. The V and J ends lost 3 bases and 0 bases, in that order; junction bases with no gene match: 6. The germline V gene encodes CDR1 KGHDR and CDR2 SFDVKD. The CDR3 extends over 18 amino acids. The DNA for the CDR3 is TGTGCCACCAGTGATAAAAGGGACAGGGGGGACTCCTACAATGAGCAGTTCTTC. Its translation is CATSDKRDRGDSYNEQFF.

In its sample, this clonotype was seen a few times. J is TRBJ1-2 and V is TRBV2; D is undetermined. Germline V gene lookup returns CDR1 SNHLY and CDR2 FYNNEI. The CDR3 length is 12 residues. The V gene lost 7 bases and the J gene lost 5 bases, with 11 bases spanning the gap. DNA of the CDR3: TGTGCCAGCAACCGGCGGCAGTATGGCTACACCTTC. Its translation: CASNRRQYGYTF.

The J gene is TRBJ2-7, the V gene TRBV30, with 7 bases fitting TRBD1. This CDR3 has 13 residues. CDR1 GTSNPN and CDR2 SVGIG come from the germline V gene (reference sequence). Trimming took 8 bases from V and 2 from J; bases not matched to a gene: 9. The CDR3 region is CARSRQGAYEQYF. The CDR3 DNA is TGTGCCCGCTCGAGACAGGGAGCCTACGAGCAGTACTTC.

Ten or more counts support this clonotype. This chain links TRBV30 with TRBJ2-7, with 7 bases identical to TRBD1. This CDR3 contains 12 residues. J lost 6 bases, V lost 2 bases, and 4 bases had no gene match. The germline V gene encodes CDR1 GTSNPN and CDR2 SVGIG (reference sequence). CDR3 bases: TGTGCCTGGAGTAGACAGGGAGCCGAGCAGTACTTC. This translates into CAWSRQGAEQYF.

This clonotype was recorded only once. CDR3 in amino acids: CSVQRGGSAIQETQYF. In DNA form, the CDR3 reads TGCAGCGTTCAGAGGGGCGGGTCGGCGATCCAAGAGACCCAGTACTTC. This rearrangement joins TRBV29-1 to TRBJ2-5, with D perhaps being TRBD1 or TRBD2 (5 bases each). The CDR3 loop spans 16 amino acids. Germline V gene data show CDR1 as SQVTM and CDR2 as ANQGSEA. With 5 bases removed from V and 1 base from J, the gap between germline ends came to 20 bases.

This clonotype was counted between two and nine times. The rearrangement uses TRBV20-1 and TRBJ1-3; the match to TRBD1 covers 10 bases. The germline gives CDR1 DFQATT, CDR2 SNEGSKA (reference sequence). Losses at the gene ends were 3 bases for V and 5 bases for J; bases not matched to a gene: 7. CDR3 length equals 15 residues. CDR3 in amino acids: CSARAPGQGRNTIYF. The CDR3 coding sequence is TGCAGTGCTAGGGCCCCGGGACAGGGGAGAAACACCATATATTTT.

This clonotype was found many times. The chain combines TRBV7-9 with TRBJ1-1, with a possible D match to TRBD1 (6 bases). There are 14 residues in the CDR3. Germline V gene data show CDR1 as SEHNR and CDR2 as FQNEAQ (reference sequence). V was clipped by 8 bases and J by 0 bases, with 13 bases between them. Written as DNA, the CDR3 is TGTGCCAGCTTCGTGGGGGGGCTGAACACTGAAGCTTTCTTT. Protein: CASFVGGLNTEAFF.

DNA of the CDR3: TGTGCCAGCAGCGGGACGGCCGATGACGAGCAGTACTTC. This sequence encodes CASSGTADDEQYF. The rearrangement links TRBV7-9 to TRBJ2-7; D could derive from TRBD1 or TRBD2 (5 bases each). Trimming left V 5 bases short and J 5 bases short, with 13 bases between. The length of the CDR3 is 13 residues. Germline V gene data show CDR1 as SEHNR and CDR2 as FQNEAQ (reference sequence).

This clonotype was seen more than once but under ten times. The CDR3 sequence: CSARRRMMDQPQHF. CDR3 sequence (DNA): TGCAGTGCTAGACGACGGATGATGGATCAGCCCCAGCATTTT. The chain recombines TRBV20-1 with TRBJ1-5, with D hard to call. V was shortened by 2 bases and J by 5 bases, with 13 bases between the two germline ends. The CDR3 loop spans 14 amino acids. CDR1 and CDR2 from the germline V gene are DFQATT and SNEGSKA (reference sequence).

This clonotype was seen only a few times. This chain links TRBV7-9 with TRBJ2-4, with a weak D call TRBD2 (5 bases). V lost 2 bases and J lost 1, with 12 bases in between. This CDR3 spans 16 amino acids. Looked up from germline, CDR1 is SEHNR and CDR2 is FQNEAQ (reference sequence). Written as DNA, the CDR3 is TGTGCCAGCAGCTTAAGCCGGGATAGGGCCAAAAACATTCAGTACTTC. The encoded protein is CASSLSRDRAKNIQYF.

The sample holds many counts of this clonotype. The rearrangement links TRBV3-1 to TRBJ2-5; D possibly corresponds to TRBD2 (6 bases). Germline CDR1 LGHDT, CDR2 YNNKEL (reference sequence). Trimming stripped 1 base from V and 2 bases from J, with 11 bases between. The CDR3 sequence is 15 residues long. The CDR3 DNA sequence: TGTGCCAGCAGCCAAGCTGGGACTGGTCAAGAGACCCAGTACTTC. Protein: CASSQAGTGQETQYF.

This clonotype came up a few times. The chain has TRBV6-5 and TRBJ1-5; D is uncertain. The CDR3 loop spans 16 amino acids. The V and J ends lost 5 bases and 0 bases respectively, with 14 bases between them. CDR1 and CDR2 (germline): MNHEY, SVGAGI. Here the CDR3 reads CASSVRFSLSNQPQHF. CDR3 sequence (DNA): TGTGCCAGCAGTGTTCGTTTCAGCCTTAGCAATCAGCCCCAGCATTTT.

In nucleotides, the CDR3 is TGCAGTGCTAGAGATCCAGTTCGGGGCGCTGAAGCTTTCTTT. Its protein product is CSARDPVRGAEAFF. The chain recombines TRBV20-1 with TRBJ1-1; perhaps TRBD1 as D (5 bases). Germline values: CDR1 DFQATT, CDR2 SNEGSKA (reference sequence). V lost 0 bases and J lost 6, with 14 bases in between. This CDR3 is 14 amino acids long.

This rearrangement joins TRBV4-3 to TRBJ1-3; D is undetermined. Germline loops: CDR1 LGHNA, CDR2 YSLEER. The CDR3 sequence is 16 residues long. Trimming removed 0 bases from V and 0 bases from J, with 9 bases in between. CDR3 amino acids: CASSQEGLDSGNTIYF. CDR3 coding DNA: TGCGCCAGCAGCCAAGAAGGCCTGGACTCTGGAAACACCATATATTTT.